These 7 T cell receptor beta chains share one sample of origin, sequenced in a study of control samples from healthy donors and cancer patients. The repertoire was sequenced with immunoSEQ multiplex PCR; TCRdb's copy has only in-frame clones and lacks some. The sample carries 150,000 or so clones, over 90% recorded once. Sample: PBMCs. Source of these receptors: a man in his fifties or sixties with colorectal cancer.

This chain joins TRBV30 and TRBJ1-1; D not certain. The CDR3 is 12 amino acids. The germline CDR1 and CDR2 sequences are GTSNPN and SVGIG (reference sequence). The germline V and J ends were trimmed by 2 bases and 4 bases, with 8 bases remaining between them. The CDR3 reads CAWSWVGTEAFF. The CDR3 nucleotides read TGTGCCTGGAGTTGGGTAGGCACTGAAGCTTTCTTT.

There are a few counts of this clone. This chain joins TRBV11-2 and TRBJ1-6, with no clear D. The CDR3 runs to 14 residues. The germline gives CDR1 SGHAT, CDR2 FQNNGV. Between the trimmed V and J ends, which lost 1 base and 6 bases, there was a span of 7 bases. The CDR3 loop is CASSLVVPNSPLHF. The CDR3 DNA sequence: TGTGCCAGCAGCTTAGTTGTTCCTAATTCACCCCTCCACTTT.

The J gene is TRBJ1-2, the V gene TRBV5-1; weak D call: TRBD1 (5 bases). The CDR3 has 13 residues. Trimming removed 0 bases at V and 10 bases at J, with 13 bases between. Germline V gene lookup returns CDR1 SGHRS and CDR2 YFSETQ. For the CDR3, the DNA is TGCGCCAGCAGCTTGGAAGGTGGGGACTACTACACCTTC. As protein: CASSLEGGDYYTF.

The chain combines TRBV21-1 with TRBJ1-6. TRBV21-1 is classified as a pseudogene. The CDR3 is 15 amino acids. The CDR3 coding sequence is TGTGCCAGCAGCACGCGGGGCCCGTTGAATTCACCCCTCCACTTT. This encodes CASSTRGPLNSPLHF.

This chain joins TRBV11-2 and TRBJ1-6; 7 bases line up with TRBD1. Germline-derived CDR1 and CDR2 are SGHAT and FQNNGV. This CDR3 spans 18 amino acids. Trimming removed 5 bases from V and 3 bases from J; junction bases left unmatched: 13. The CDR3 bases are TGTGCCAGCAGCCCCCGGGTGACAGGGAGATACTATAATTCACCCCTCCACTTT. It yields the protein CASSPRVTGRYYNSPLHF.

The gene calls are TRBV29-1 and TRBJ1-5, with D tentatively TRBD1 (6 bases). Trimming removed 6 bases from V and 6 bases from J, with 18 bases in between. The CDR3 is made up of 14 amino acids. Germline V gives CDR1 SQVTM, CDR2 ANQGSEA. The CDR3: CSVGLSQGGQPQHF. Written as DNA, the CDR3 is TGCAGCGTGGGACTGTCCCAAGGGGGTCAGCCCCAGCATTTT.

V usage is TRBV15 and J usage is TRBJ1-2; TRBD1 agrees at 8 bases. This CDR3 spans 15 amino acids. After removal of 0 bases from V and 5 bases from J, the junction contained 5 bases not matched to a gene. The V gene's germline CDR1 is LNHNV and CDR2 YYDKDF (reference sequence). The CDR3 DNA is TGTGCCACCAGCAGAGAAGCGGACAGGGCTTATGGCTACACCTTC. Translation gives CATSREADRAYGYTF.